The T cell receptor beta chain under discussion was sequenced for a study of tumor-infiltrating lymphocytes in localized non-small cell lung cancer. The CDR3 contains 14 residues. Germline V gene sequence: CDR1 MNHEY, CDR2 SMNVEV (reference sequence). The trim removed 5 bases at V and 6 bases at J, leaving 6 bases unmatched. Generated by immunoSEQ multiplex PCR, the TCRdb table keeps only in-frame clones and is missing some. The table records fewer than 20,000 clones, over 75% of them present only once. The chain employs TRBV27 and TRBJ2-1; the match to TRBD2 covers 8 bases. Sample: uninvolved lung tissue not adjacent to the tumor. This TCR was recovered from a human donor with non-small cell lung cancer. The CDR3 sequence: CASSRAGVSNEQFF. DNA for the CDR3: TGTGCCAGCAGTCGAGCGGGAGTCTCCAATGAGCAGTTCTTC.